A selection of T cell receptor beta chains follows, all from one sample in a study of PD-L1 blockade in urothelial cancer. Here immunoSEQ multiplex PCR was the method, and the copy in TCRdb shows in-frame clones only, minus some. The sample holds 50,000 to 55,000 clones, approximately 80% seen once. This sample comprised PBMCs, obtained around atezolizumab (anti-PD-L1) treatment. The receptor set was obtained from a man aged 50 or older with urothelial cancer. Both conserved end residues are part of each CDR3. The order of the fields is clone size, J gene, V gene, CDR3 protein. Size is stated for part of the rows, as once, few or many counts, or as a class when the clone is expanded.

size: .; J: TRBJ2-7; V: TRBV7-9; CDR3: CASSFSTVYYEQYF
size: .; J: TRBJ2-3; V: TRBV9; CDR3: CASSVHPGTPTRGSTDTQYF
size: .; J: TRBJ1-3; V: TRBV29-1; CDR3: CSVDHRGSSGNTIYF
size: .; J: TRBJ2-7; V: TRBV28; CDR3: CASRQTGGALFSYEQYF
size: .; J: TRBJ1-3; V: TRBV9; CDR3: CASSPGWGNTIYF
size: .; J: TRBJ2-5; V: TRBV7-2; CDR3: CASSFPGGLGGETQYF
size: .; J: TRBJ2-1; V: TRBV9; CDR3: CASSGGLAAPSSYNEQFF
size: .; J: TRBJ1-2; V: TRBV7-2; CDR3: CASRFGQSAYGYTF
size: .; J: TRBJ2-7; V: TRBV11-2; CDR3: CASRQTGGLTYEQYF
size: .; J: TRBJ1-4; V: TRBV27; CDR3: CASSLSKVRGRDEKLFF
size: .; J: TRBJ2-2; V: TRBV5-1; CDR3: CASSSGLADTGELFF
size: .; J: TRBJ2-5; V: TRBV27; CDR3: CASSVLAAGETQYF
size: .; J: TRBJ2-1; V: TRBV7-2; CDR3: CASSLAGRAREQFF
size: .; J: TRBJ2-3; V: TRBV30; CDR3: CAWNRRGGDTQYF
size: .; J: TRBJ1-5; V: TRBV28; CDR3: CASSFGDRNQPQHF
size: .; J: TRBJ1-2; V: TRBV5-6; CDR3: CASSLDLWGDYGYTF
size: .; J: TRBJ1-3; V: TRBV23-1; CDR3: CASSHQSRQRRSGNTIYF
size: few; J: TRBJ1-1; V: TRBV19; CDR3: CASRTGTGLLNTEAFF
size: .; J: TRBJ1-5; V: TRBV5-8; CDR3: CASSLVWKGASNQPQHF
size: .; J: TRBJ2-5; V: TRBV5-6; CDR3: CASSLFGGGAKTQYF
size: .; J: TRBJ2-7; V: TRBV18; CDR3: CASSPRDSYSYEQYF
size: .; J: TRBJ1-2; V: TRBV5-1; CDR3: CASSLQGDYGYTF
size: few; J: TRBJ2-7; V: TRBV4-1; CDR3: CASSSAHLSDEQYF
size: .; J: TRBJ2-5; V: TRBV4-3; CDR3: CASSQELGGMVTQYF
size: .; J: TRBJ2-1; V: TRBV5-6; CDR3: CASSFGAGMIGNEQFF
size: .; J: TRBJ2-7; V: TRBV28; CDR3: CASRAGRGLRSYEQYF
size: .; J: TRBJ1-2; V: TRBV6-1; CDR3: CASTRDYGYTF
size: once; J: TRBJ2-5; V: TRBV29-1; CDR3: CSVRTAQETQYF
size: .; J: TRBJ1-1; V: TRBV19; CDR3: CASSPRQNTEAFF
size: .; J: TRBJ2-2; V: TRBV6-1; CDR3: CASRPLAGGTGELFF
size: .; J: TRBJ1-2; V: TRBV25-1; CDR3: CASSEYETVGGYTF
size: .; J: TRBJ2-1; V: TRBV4-1; CDR3: CASSQVQRGDRNNEQFF
size: .; J: TRBJ2-5; V: TRBV5-1; CDR3: CASSVQGQETQYF
size: .; J: TRBJ1-1; V: TRBV9; CDR3: CASSVAQKNTEAFF
size: .; J: TRBJ1-2; V: TRBV9; CDR3: CASSPDYNYGYTF
size: .; J: TRBJ2-3; V: TRBV7-9; CDR3: CASSLGGITDTQYF
size: .; J: TRBJ2-3; V: TRBV2; CDR3: CASRGLAGSTDTQYF
size: once; J: TRBJ2-3; V: TRBV6-6; CDR3: CASKLSQEQSTDTQYF
size: .; J: TRBJ2-3; V: TRBV6-1; CDR3: CASSEATFADRRTDTQYF
size: .; J: TRBJ2-5; V: TRBV7-8; CDR3: CASSLRTSGGEETQYF
size: once; J: TRBJ1-1; V: TRBV16; CDR3: CASSHRDRMNTEAFF
size: .; J: TRBJ2-4; V: TRBV28; CDR3: CASSSGTGRNIQYF
size: .; J: TRBJ2-3; V: TRBV29-1; CDR3: CSVWGHRGRQEADTQYF
size: .; J: TRBJ2-3; V: TRBV5-8; CDR3: CASSSRQGLGDTQYF
size: .; J: TRBJ2-1; V: TRBV6-6; CDR3: CASTLGVNEQFF
size: .; J: TRBJ2-7; V: TRBV2; CDR3: CASSEPSGAWLEQYF
size: .; J: TRBJ2-7; V: TRBV27; CDR3: CASATGTGFPYEQYF
size: once; J: TRBJ1-2; V: TRBV5-1; CDR3: CASSLGRVDYGYTF
size: .; J: TRBJ2-7; V: TRBV9; CDR3: CASSASPTSGGTYEQYF
size: .; J: TRBJ2-7; V: TRBV7-2; CDR3: CASRRELTATYEQYF
size: .; J: TRBJ2-1; V: TRBV6-4; CDR3: CASSDSRYNEQFF
size: .; J: TRBJ2-5; V: TRBV9; CDR3: CASSVATGGRTQETQYF
size: .; J: TRBJ2-7; V: TRBV2; CDR3: CASSRTYDYEQYF
size: .; J: TRBJ1-2; V: TRBV1; CDR3: CTSLVRCYHQGGYTF